These 30 T cell receptor beta chains originate from one sample sequenced in a study of blood T cell repertoires in COVID-19 (dated by TCRdb to 2020 to 2021). Library construction relied on the immunoSEQ multiplex PCR assay. TCRdb mirrors the immuneACCESS table, restricted to in-frame sequences. Some clones are absent from its copies; in checked studies, under half trace to an unresolved V gene, and the reason for the others is unknown. Across this sample there are roughly 30,000 clones, with roughly 85% seen only once. Approximately 14% of the sample belongs to the ten largest clones. Sequencing was carried out using peripheral blood. Receptors originate from a human donor with acute or convalescent COVID-19. The donor label of this sample is uncertain.

The chain has TRBV4-1 and TRBJ2-5; unclear D gene. The germline V and J ends were trimmed by 1 base and 0 bases, with 15 bases remaining between them. Germline CDR1 is MGHRA and CDR2 is YSYEKL. The CDR3 covers 17 residues. CDR3 amino acids: CASSQGAKSLYQETQYF. CDR3 DNA sequence: TGCGCCAGCAGCCAAGGGGCTAAATCCCTGTACCAAGAGACCCAGTACTTC.

This chain connects TRBV2 to TRBJ1-6, with D possibly matching TRBD1 (5 bases). From germline, CDR1 is SNHLY and CDR2 FYNNEI. Deletions cut 6 bases from V and 6 bases from J, with 9 bases between. This CDR3 contains 13 residues. The CDR3 region is CASRETANSPLHF. The CDR3 coding sequence is TGTGCCAGCAGGGAGACAGCTAATTCACCCCTCCACTTT.

The V call is TRBV7-2, the J call TRBJ2-3, with TRBD2 identical over 14 bases. Germline CDR1 and CDR2: SGHTA and FQGNSA. The CDR3 covers 18 residues. The V and J ends lost 4 bases and 0 bases, in that order; junction bases with no gene match: 6. This CDR3 reads CASSSGLAGVSSTDTQYF. The CDR3 DNA follows: TGTGCCAGCAGCTCGGGACTAGCGGGGGTGTCTAGCACAGATACGCAGTATTTT.

The chain recombines TRBV11-3 with TRBJ2-1; 8 bases are shared with TRBD2. V lost 5 bases, J lost 4 bases, and 10 bases stayed unmatched. The V gene's germline CDR1 is SGHNT and CDR2 YENEEA. This CDR3 contains 16 residues. The CDR3 DNA follows: TGTGCCAGCAGCCCCCTCCAAGCGGGAGCATACAATGAGCAGTTCTTC. This gives the protein CASSPLQAGAYNEQFF.

V and J are TRBV5-1 and TRBJ2-7, with D possibly being TRBD1 (6 bases). CDR3 length: 15 residues. Trimming removed 0 bases at V and 0 bases at J, with 10 bases between. Germline V gene sequence: CDR1 SGHRS, CDR2 YFSETQ. The CDR3 DNA follows: TGCGCCAGCAGCTTGGGACAGGAGTACTCCTACGAGCAGTACTTC. It specifies CASSLGQEYSYEQYF.

This sequence joins TRBV4-1 and TRBJ2-3; TRBD2 matches 7 bases. J was trimmed by 2 bases and V by 4 bases; bases with no gene match: 12. The CDR3 runs to 17 residues. The germline CDR1 and CDR2 sequences are MGHRA and YSYEKL. The CDR3 loop reads CASSRFGERENTDTQYF. As DNA, the CDR3 is TGCGCCAGCAGCCGCTTCGGGGAGCGGGAAAACACAGATACGCAGTATTTT.

The gene calls are TRBV4-2 and TRBJ2-3; 9 bases are shared with TRBD2. CDR3 length: 16 residues. J was trimmed by 2 bases and V by 2 bases; bases with no gene match: 5. Per the germline V gene, CDR1 is LGHNA and CDR2 is YNFKEQ. CDR3: CASSQQSGGNTDTQYF. CDR3 nucleotide sequence: TGTGCCAGCAGCCAACAGAGCGGGGGGAACACAGATACGCAGTATTTT.

The gene calls are TRBV6-2 or TRBV6-3 and TRBJ2-7; 7 nucleotides align to TRBD2. The CDR3 runs 15 residues. Germline loops: CDR1 MNHEY, CDR2 SVGEGT. After removal of 4 bases from V and 1 base from J, the junction contained 7 bases not matched to a gene. The CDR3 DNA reads TGTGCCAGCAGTTTCCCAGCTAGCGGTTCCTACGAGCAGTACTTC. This gives the protein CASSFPASGSYEQYF.

The count of this clone is one. The chain uses TRBV4-3 and TRBJ2-1; 9 bases line up with TRBD2. CDR1 is LGHNA and CDR2 is YSLEER in the germline V gene. V was pared by 2 bases and J by 7 bases, with 6 bases of the junction left unmatched. The CDR3 consists of 15 residues. The CDR3 spells CASSQLAGAGNEQFF. In nucleotides, the CDR3 is TGCGCCAGCAGCCAATTAGCGGGAGCGGGGAATGAGCAGTTCTTC.

V usage is TRBV5-1 and J usage is TRBJ1-2, with D possibly being TRBD1 (5 bases). Trimming removed 4 bases at V and 4 bases at J, with 17 bases between. The germline CDR1 and CDR2 sequences are SGHRS and YFSETQ. This CDR3 contains 15 residues. The CDR3 loop is CASSHGGADIYGYTF. The CDR3, as DNA: TGCGCCAGCAGCCACGGAGGGGCGGATATCTATGGCTACACCTTC.

The rearrangement links TRBV2 to TRBJ1-3, with D perhaps matching TRBD1 (6 bases). Deletions cut 6 bases from V and 2 bases from J, with 11 bases between. Germline V lookup: CDR1 SNHLY, CDR2 FYNNEI. The CDR3 contains 14 residues. The CDR3 sequence: CASRRAGAGNTIYF. CDR3 nucleotides: TGTGCCAGCAGAAGAGCAGGGGCTGGAAACACCATATATTTT.

The chain links TRBV13 to TRBJ2-1, with TRBD1 matching over 7 bases. Germline CDR1 and CDR2: PRHDT and FYEKMQ (reference sequence). The CDR3 is made up of 16 amino acids. V trimming: 3 bases; J trimming: 4 bases; junction bases outside the gene matches: 9. The CDR3 loop is CASSLSGRDSYNEQFF. The CDR3 DNA follows: TGTGCCAGCAGCTTGAGCGGCCGGGACAGTTACAATGAGCAGTTCTTC.

This clone is a singleton in its sample. The chain has TRBV6-5 and TRBJ1-2; the match to TRBD1 covers 8 bases. The V and J ends lost 2 bases and 6 bases, in that order; junction bases with no gene match: 8. Germline assignment: CDR1 MNHEY and CDR2 SVGAGI. There are 15 residues in the CDR3. The CDR3 coding sequence is TGTGCCAGCAGTTACGTTGGACAGGGAGAAGATGGCTACACCTTC. Translation gives CASSYVGQGEDGYTF.

The V and J genes are TRBV7-9 and TRBJ2-7, with TRBD2 as a possible D gene (6 bases). CDR1 and CDR2 from the germline V gene are SEHNR and FQNEAQ (reference sequence). There are 15 residues in the CDR3. Trimming took off 5 bases at V and 7 bases at J, with 21 bases between the two ends. CDR3 nucleotide sequence: TGTGCCAGCAGCCTTTGGAGGGAGGCGCCCGGTGAGCAGTACTTC. It encodes CASSLWREAPGEQYF.

The chain employs TRBV9 and TRBJ1-5; 7 nucleotides agree with TRBD1. The CDR3 consists of 17 residues. The junction had 10 bases not matched to a gene; V was cut back by 2 bases and J by 2 bases. Germline V lookup: CDR1 SGDLS, CDR2 YYNGEE. CDR3 region: CASSVPRQGKCNQPQHF. Here the CDR3 DNA reads TGTGCCAGCAGCGTCCCCAGACAGGGCAAGTGCAATCAGCCCCAGCATTTT.

The chain combines TRBV6-5 with TRBJ1-2; TRBD1 is a possible D gene (5 bases). The CDR3 extends over 12 amino acids. CDR1 and CDR2 (germline): MNHEY, SVGAGI. The V end was cut by 7 bases, the J end by 7 bases, with 13 bases between. The CDR3 spells CASITPGGGYTF. The CDR3 coding sequence is TGTGCCAGCATAACACCCGGGGGTGGCTACACCTTC.

V usage is TRBV27 and J usage is TRBJ2-1; D not certain. Germline loops: CDR1 MNHEY, CDR2 SMNVEV (reference sequence). Trimming took off 1 base at V and 6 bases at J, with 10 bases between the two ends. The CDR3 sequence is 14 residues long. The DNA for the CDR3 is TGTGCCAGCAGTTTATACAGTAGTATCAATGAGCAGTTCTTC. Protein product: CASSLYSSINEQFF.

Worth noting for this clone: It is unclear where the CDR3 begins or ends on the DNA, so no DNA is shown, and the CDR3 is as TCRdb lists it. The J gene is TRBJ2-7, the V gene TRBV12-3 or TRBV12-4; no check of the table's D call, TRBD1, against the DNA was made. The CDR3 totals 11 residues, both ends included. The CDR3 region is CASSFGAGANF.

CDR3 in DNA: TGTGCCAGCAGCCCGAGGACTTCCTACACCGGGGAGCTGTTTTTT. Residues: CASSPRTSYTGELFF. This chain uses TRBV3-1 (or the pseudogene TRBV3-2) with TRBJ2-2, with D tentatively TRBD2 (5 bases). The CDR3 extends over 15 amino acids. Trimming took off 4 bases at V and 3 bases at J, with 12 bases between the two ends. Germline CDR1 reads LGHDT; CDR2 reads YNNKEL (reference sequence).

This clone was found once. The genes are TRBV16 and TRBJ1-1; D gene unclear. There are 13 residues in the CDR3. V lost 0 bases, J lost 7 bases, and 9 bases lay in between. Germline CDR1 and CDR2: KGHSY and FQNENV. CDR3: CASSQSPKSEAFF. The CDR3 DNA follows: TGTGCCAGCAGCCAATCGCCGAAGAGTGAAGCTTTCTTT.

The DNA for the CDR3 is TGTGCCAGCAGTGAAAGAGGGGACTCCGCCGTCAGGACCCAGTACTTC. It is translated as CASSERGDSAVRTQYF. The chain carries TRBV2 and TRBJ2-5, with D possibly being TRBD2 (6 bases). CDR3 size: 16 residues. Germline lookup yields CDR1 SNHLY and CDR2 FYNNEI. The V and J ends lost 2 bases and 7 bases respectively, with 20 bases between them.

The chain joins TRBV7-9 to TRBJ2-2, with D possibly being TRBD2 (6 bases). This CDR3 region has 16 residues. Per germline, CDR1 SEHNR and CDR2 FQNEAQ (reference sequence). Trimming took 4 bases from V and 4 from J, leaving 16 bases between them. The CDR3 region has the DNA TGTGCCAGCAGCTCCCCTGCAGGAGGGCCCACCGGGGAGCTGTTTTTT. Its translation is CASSSPAGGPTGELFF.

This clone has just a few counts. The J gene is TRBJ1-6, the V gene TRBV27; 8 nucleotides match TRBD1. The CDR3 length is 15 residues. Germline loops: CDR1 MNHEY, CDR2 SMNVEV (reference sequence). The V gene end was trimmed by 6 bases and the J gene end by 7 bases; junction bases not matched to a gene: 8. This CDR3 reads CASRSSRDRNSPLHF. As DNA, the CDR3 is TGTGCCAGCAGATCGTCCAGGGACAGGAATTCACCCCTCCACTTT.

The V call is TRBV7-2, the J call TRBJ1-5; 9 nucleotides agree with TRBD1. Germline V gives CDR1 SGHTA, CDR2 FQGNSA. Losses at the gene ends were 3 bases for V and 7 bases for J; bases not matched to a gene: 10. The CDR3 extends over 16 amino acids. CDR3 sequence reads: CASSLALQGAGQPQHF. DNA of the CDR3: TGTGCCAGCAGCTTGGCCCTACAGGGGGCGGGACAGCCCCAGCATTTT.

This CDR3 is CASSSGTVYGYTF. CDR3 in DNA: TGTGCCAGCAGTTCCGGGACAGTCTATGGCTACACCTTC. The chain employs TRBV6-2 or TRBV6-3 and TRBJ1-2; TRBD1 agrees at 7 bases. From germline, CDR1 is MNHEY and CDR2 SVGEGT. The J segment lost 4 bases and the V segment lost 4 bases, leaving 3 bases of the junction unmatched. CDR3 length: 13 amino acids.

The chain has TRBV11-2 and TRBJ1-3, with TRBD1 matching over 9 bases. V shed 5 bases, J shed 1 base, and the junction held 6 bases outside the gene matches. Germline lookup yields CDR1 SGHAT and CDR2 FQNNGV. CDR3 length: 16 residues. CDR3 region: CASSALQGASGNTIYF. CDR3 DNA: TGTGCCAGCAGCGCCTTACAGGGGGCGTCTGGAAACACCATATATTTT.

This clone was seen just once. The chain links TRBV7-2 to TRBJ1-4; D is undetermined. Deletions cut 2 bases from V and 5 bases from J, with 9 bases between. The CDR3 has 14 amino acids. Germline loops: CDR1 SGHTA, CDR2 FQGNSA. The CDR3 sequence: CASSLMEANEKLFF. CDR3 nucleotides: TGTGCCAGCAGCTTAATGGAAGCGAATGAAAAACTGTTTTTT.

The chain recombines TRBV4-2 with TRBJ1-4; D may be TRBD1 (5 bases). V lost 4 bases and J 2 bases, leaving 14 bases between the germline ends. The germline V gene has CDR1 LGHNA and CDR2 YNFKEQ. There are 16 residues in the CDR3. The CDR3 region is CASSRRGAATNEKLFF. The CDR3 nucleotides read TGTGCCAGCAGCCGCCGCGGGGCAGCTACTAATGAAAAACTGTTTTTT.

This chain connects TRBV5-4 to TRBJ1-6; D remains unclear. V lost 4 bases to trimming and J lost 7 bases, with 12 bases between them. Germline V gene lookup returns CDR1 SGHNT and CDR2 YYREEE (reference sequence). The CDR3 sequence is 14 residues long. CDR3 sequence reads: CASSVDYQNSPLHF. The CDR3 bases are TGTGCCAGCAGCGTGGACTATCAGAATTCACCCCTCCACTTT.

J is TRBJ1-1 and V is TRBV9; D may be TRBD1 (6 bases). The CDR3 contains 14 residues. The V gene lost 4 bases and the J gene lost 1 base, with 11 bases spanning the gap. CDR1 SGDLS and CDR2 YYNGEE come from the germline V gene. DNA for the CDR3: TGTGCCAGCAGCCCCGTGGACAGGAACACTGAAGCTTTCTTT. Its protein is CASSPVDRNTEAFF.